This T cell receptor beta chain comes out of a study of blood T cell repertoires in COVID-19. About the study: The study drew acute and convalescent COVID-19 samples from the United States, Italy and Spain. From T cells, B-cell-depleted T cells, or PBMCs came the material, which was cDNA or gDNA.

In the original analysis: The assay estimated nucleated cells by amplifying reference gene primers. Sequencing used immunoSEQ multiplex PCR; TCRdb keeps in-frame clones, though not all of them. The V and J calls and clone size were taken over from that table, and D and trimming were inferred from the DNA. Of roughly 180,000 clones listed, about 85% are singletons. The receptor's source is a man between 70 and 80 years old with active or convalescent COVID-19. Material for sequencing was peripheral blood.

CDR3 sequence: CASRQGRGYGYTF. The DNA of the CDR3 is TGTGCCAGCAGACAGGGCCGCGGGTATGGCTACACCTTC. The chain joins TRBV6-5 to TRBJ1-2; the D gene is possibly TRBD1 (6 bases). Germline CDR1 is MNHEY and CDR2 is SVGAGI. V was shortened by 6 bases and J by 5 bases, with 13 bases between the two germline ends. There are 13 residues in the CDR3.